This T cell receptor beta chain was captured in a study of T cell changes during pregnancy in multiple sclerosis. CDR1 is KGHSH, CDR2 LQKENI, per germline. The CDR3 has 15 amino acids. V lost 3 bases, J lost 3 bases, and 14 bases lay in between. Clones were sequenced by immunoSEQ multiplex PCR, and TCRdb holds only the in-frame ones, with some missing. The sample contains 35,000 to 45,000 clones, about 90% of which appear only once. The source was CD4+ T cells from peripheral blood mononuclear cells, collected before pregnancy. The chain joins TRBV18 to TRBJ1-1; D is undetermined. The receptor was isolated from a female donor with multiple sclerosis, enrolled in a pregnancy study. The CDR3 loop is CASSPLSGSDTEAFF. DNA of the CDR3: TGTGCCAGCTCACCCCTCAGCGGGTCGGACACTGAAGCTTTCTTT. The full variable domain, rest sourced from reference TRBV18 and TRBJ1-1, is NAGVMQNPRHLVRRRGQEARLRCSPMKGHSHVYWYRQLPEEGLKFMVYLQKENIIDESGMPKERFSAEFPKEGPSILRIQQVVRGDSAAYFCASSPLSGSDTEAFFGQGTRLTVV.